The present T cell receptor (beta chain) was sequenced within a study of tumor-infiltrating lymphocytes in primary liver carcinoma. Study in general: About 3.65 to 7.13 million productive TCRbeta reads were obtained from the samples, with similar numbers across tissue types. Study-wide points: Pairs comparing tumor with adjacent tissue or blood overlapped less than pairs drawn from tumor regions.

Blood RNA was derived from unsorted whole blood, and germline DNA was extracted too. Germline loops: CDR1 MNHEY, CDR2 SVGAGI. V lost 3 bases to trimming and J lost 6 bases, with 6 bases between them. The length of the CDR3 is 11 residues. About this clonotype: Its antigen is unidentified.

The authors made TCR beta cDNA from around 500 ng total RNA with a constant-region primer. Each TCR beta library was derived from three nested multiplex PCR rounds that employed slightly modified ARM-PCR. Amplification in the first two PCR rounds was performed using TRBV1-TRBV30 forward primers and a C-beta reverse primer for 10 cycles each. One entry per CDR3 protein, called by TCRdb with MiXCR from the multiplex PCR reads. Of 150,000 to 200,000 distinct CDR3 sequences listed, 50% to 75% were seen once; the top ten hold around three quarters. The chain combines TRBV6-5 with TRBJ2-7; D is possibly TRBD2 (5 bases). This TCR was sampled from a middle-aged man with primary liver carcinoma and hepatitis B virus infection. The sequenced sample consisted of peripheral blood. CDR3 DNA sequence: TGTGCCAGCAGTTATGGGAGCGAGCAGTACGTC. Protein product: CASSYGSEQYV.